This T cell receptor (beta chain) was identified in a study of blood T cell repertoires in COVID-19. The CDR3 loop spans 17 amino acids. From germline, CDR1 is SGHDT and CDR2 YYEEEE. The V end lost 2 bases, the J end lost 1 base, and 13 bases lay between the germline ends. Data came from immunoSEQ multiplex PCR; TCRdb stores just in-frame clones and leaves some out. The sample lists around 180,000 clones, over 70% occurring once. This clonotype was sampled from a man in his sixties with active or convalescent COVID-19. The chain recombines TRBV5-6 with TRBJ2-6; possibly TRBD1 for D (6 bases). The sample was peripheral blood. The chain's CDR3 is CASSLGQYLSGANVLTF. The CDR3 DNA is TGTGCCAGCAGCTTAGGACAGTATCTTTCTGGGGCCAACGTCCTGACTTTC.